This T cell receptor (beta chain) appears in the sequencing data of a study of cytotoxic CD8 clonotypes in ibrutinib-treated CLL. Findings of the study overall: Public clonotypes, an uncommon group, contracted or remained stable on treatment. Patients with sustained remission and those progressing were sampled at differing times.

Comment on this clone: The antigen remains undetermined.

From cryopreserved PBMCs came around 2 micrograms of genomic DNA used for TCR beta libraries. Depths of 1 in 200,000 to 1 in 1 million T cells were the sequencing target. Assay used: immunoSEQ multiplex PCR; TCRdb lists only in-frame clones, some missing. The sample consists of approximately 330,000 clones, about 80% of them appearing once. Germline CDR1 is MNHEY and CDR2 is SVGAGI. V lost 8 bases and J lost 5; bases outside the gene matches: 6. The CDR3 is made up of 13 amino acids. The receptor was derived from a human donor with chronic lymphocytic leukemia. Sample: PBMCs, taken before ibrutinib treatment. V usage is TRBV6-5 and J usage is TRBJ2-1; 7 nucleotides line up with TRBD2. The CDR3 coding sequence is TGTGCCAGCGTTACTAGCGTGAACAATGAGCAGTTCTTC. Translation gives CASVTSVNNEQFF.